This T cell receptor (beta chain) is drawn from a study of T cell responses to AZD1222 COVID-19 vaccine. Study-wide results and caveats: Scientists sampled the repertoires only once the peak T cell response had passed. Clonal diversity was possibly underestimated; the donors were predominantly white British and more often female. Only a handful of AZD1222 recipients, six or seven in all, had baseline seropositivity. Epitopes outside B.1.351 and B.1.1.7 mutated regions reportedly drew nearly half of spike TCRs.

Notes on this clone: No antigen is known for it.

Assay: immunoSEQ multiplex PCR; the TCRdb copy retains only in-frame clones and omits some. The data show more than 80,000 clones, with 80% to 95% seen just once and under 8.5% held by the top ten. This receptor was taken from an adult who received the AZD1222 COVID-19 vaccine. The sample was peripheral blood, taken 28 days after the second AZD1222 dose.

In DNA, the CDR3 is TGCAGCGTCTCCCCCAGGGGTGAAAAACTGTTTTTT. It specifies CSVSPRGEKLFF. The chain carries TRBV29-1 and TRBJ1-4; D is perhaps TRBD1 (6 bases). This CDR3 is 12 amino acids long. V lost 6 bases to trimming and J lost 7 bases, with 12 bases between them. Looked up from germline, CDR1 is SQVTM and CDR2 is ANQGSEA.